This is a list of T cell receptor beta chains from one sample in a study of cytomegalovirus exposure and HLA in healthy donors. The assay was immunoSEQ multiplex PCR, and TCRdb's table has in-frame clones only and misses some. The sample carries some 140,000 clones, roughly 76% recorded once. What was sequenced was PBMCs. All receptors derive from a woman aged 40 to 50 in good health and CMV-seronegative. The CDR3 runs from the conserved cysteine through the conserved F or W. Fields, in order: D gene, clone size, J gene, V gene, CDR3 DNA, CDR3 protein. D genes are given only for firm matches. A clone size is listed for some rows: how often the clone was seen (once, few, many), or a class if it is expanded.

>TRBD1|-|TRBJ1-1|TRBV7-6
TGTGCCAGCAGCTCCTTGGACAGGGTGGGGGGAGCTTTCTTT
CASSSLDRVGGAFF
>TRBD2|once|TRBJ2-2|TRBV7-2
TGTGCCAGCAGCTTAGGTCTAGCGGGCACCGGGGAGCTGTTTTTT
CASSLGLAGTGELFF
>-|-|TRBJ1-4|TRBV7-9
TGTGCCAGCAGCTTGGGAGTAGGTCTTGTAAAACTGTTTTTT
CASSLGVGLVKLFF
>TRBD1|-|TRBJ2-5|TRBV5-1
TGCGCCAGCAGCTTGATCACAGGGGTTCAAGAGACCCAGTACTTC
CASSLITGVQETQYF
>-|-|TRBJ2-3|TRBV7-9
TGTGCCAGCAGCTTAGGGGGCGGACCTAGCACAGATACGCAGTATTTT
CASSLGGGPSTDTQYF
>TRBD1|-|TRBJ1-4|TRBV6-5
TGTGCCAGCAGTTGGGGACAGTCTGGTGGTGGGGAAAAACTGTTTTTT
CASSWGQSGGGEKLFF
>-|-|TRBJ1-4|TRBV9
TGTGCCAGCAGCGGTGGGGCGGGGGAAAAACTGTTTTTT
CASSGGAGEKLFF
>-|once|TRBJ1-2|TRBV29-1
TGCAGCGTCGTTGGCCTGCCCAATAACTATGGCTACACCTTC
CSVVGLPNNYGYTF
>TRBD2|-|TRBJ2-2|TRBV5-1
TGCGCCAGCAGCTTGGGCGGGGGGTCCAACACCGGGGAGCTGTTTTTT
CASSLGGGSNTGELFF
>-|-|TRBJ1-2|TRBV6-1
TGTGCCAGCAGTGAACTGTTACTAGCTAACTATGGCTACACCTTC
CASSELLLANYGYTF
>-|-|TRBJ1-2|TRBV18
TGTGCCAGCTCACCCGAGATGAACTATGGCTACACCTTC
CASSPEMNYGYTF
>-|once|TRBJ2-7|TRBV16
TGTGCCAGCAGCCAATCTTCCAGGTCCTACGAGCAGTACTTC
CASSQSSRSYEQYF
>TRBD1|few|TRBJ1-2|TRBV4-3
TGCGCCAGCAGCCCCATCGACAGGGGGAGGTCGGGCTACACCTTC
CASSPIDRGRSGYTF
>-|once|TRBJ2-7|TRBV7-8
TGTGCCAGCAGCTTATCACCGGGGTGGACCTACGAGCAGTACTTC
CASSLSPGWTYEQYF
>TRBD1|-|TRBJ1-1|TRBV27
TGTGCCAGCAGTATTGAACAGGGGGCTGAAGCTTTCTTT
CASSIEQGAEAFF
>TRBD1|-|TRBJ2-3|TRBV5-1
TGCGCCAGCAGCAAAGGGACAGCTCTCACAGATACGCAGTATTTT
CASSKGTALTDTQYF
>-|-|TRBJ1-4|TRBV5-4
TGTGCCAGCAGCTTGGCCGGGACGGAGGGGGAAAAACTGTTTTTT
CASSLAGTEGEKLFF
>TRBD1|once|TRBJ1-1|TRBV18
TGTGCCAGCCGACCTGGACAGGGGGGCACTGAAGCTTTCTTT
CASRPGQGGTEAFF
>-|once|TRBJ1-2|TRBV27
TGTGCCAGCAGTAGTGACGACTACGGCTACACCTTC
CASSSDDYGYTF
>TRBD1|-|TRBJ2-1|TRBV7-2
TGTGCCAGCAGCCTCGACAGGGGTCGTGAGCAGTTCTTC
CASSLDRGREQFF
>-|few|TRBJ2-6|TRBV7-8
TGTGCCAGCAGCTTGTCAGTCTCTGGGGCCAACGTCCTGACTTTC
CASSLSVSGANVLTF
>-|-|TRBJ1-4|TRBV18
TGTGCCAGCTCACCACAGACAGGACGGAGAGAAAAACTGTTTTTT
CASSPQTGRREKLFF
>-|-|TRBJ2-1|TRBV20-1
TGCAGTGTTCGCCCCGGGGGTGAGCAGTTCTTC
CSVRPGGEQFF